This is a list of T cell receptor beta chains from one sample in a study of T cells after yellow fever vaccination. TCRdb called the 5' RACE reads again in MiXCR, with one record for every CDR3 protein. Altogether more than 300,000 distinct CDR3 sequences are present, roughly 4.3% being singletons, with the ten largest covering around 19%. The sequencing here drew on PBMCs, taken 15 days after the yellow fever booster vaccination. The receptors here all came from a man aged 18 to 35 who received the YFV17D yellow fever vaccine. Both conserved end residues are part of each CDR3. D genes are given only for firm matches. Size values are once, few and many counts, or a class for expanded clones, and some rows have none.

clone_size,j_call,d_call,v_call,cdr3_nt,cdr3_aa
many,TRBJ1-1,NA,TRBV9,TGTGCCAGCAGCGTAATAGGGAATGAAGCTTTCTTT,CASSVIGNEAFF
many,TRBJ2-5,NA,TRBV9,TGTGCCAGCAGCGTAGATAGTTCACAAGAGACCCAGTACTTC,CASSVDSSQETQYF
many,TRBJ1-5,TRBD1,TRBV7-8,TGTGCCAGCAGCTCGCTACCTACAGGGGTTAGAAATCAGCCCCAGCATTTT,CASSSLPTGVRNQPQHF
few,TRBJ1-2,NA,TRBV9,TGTGCCAGCAGCGTAGAGACAGGATCCTATGGCTACACCTTC,CASSVETGSYGYTF
NA,TRBJ1-5,NA,TRBV20-1,TGCAGTGGTATTTGGGGCCCGGATCAGCCCCAGCATTTT,CSGIWGPDQPQHF
many,TRBJ2-2,TRBD1,TRBV7-2,TGTGCCAGCAGCCAGGGACAGGTGTCCACCGGGGAGCTGTTTTTT,CASSQGQVSTGELFF
few,TRBJ1-4,NA,TRBV6-2/TRBV6-3,TGTGCCAGCACCTCCCGGGATGCAACTAATGAAAAACTGTTTTTT,CASTSRDATNEKLFF
NA,TRBJ1-1,TRBD1,TRBV11-2,TGTGCCAGCAGCTCCGTGACAGGGGGCAATGAAGCTTTCTTT,CASSSVTGGNEAFF
few,TRBJ1-3,NA,TRBV7-2,TGTGCCACCAACCGGCGCCGCTCTGGAAACACCATATATTTT,CATNRRRSGNTIYF
NA,TRBJ2-1,NA,TRBV4-1,TGCGCCAGCAGCCAAGCGCGGACCTCATACAATGAGCAGTTCTTC,CASSQARTSYNEQFF
many,TRBJ2-6,TRBD2,TRBV6-6,TGTGCCAGCAGCGGGGGGTCTGGGGCCAACGTCCTGACTTTC,CASSGGSGANVLTF
many,TRBJ2-7,NA,TRBV10-3,TGTGCCATCAGTGACTCGACAGGCAACCCCTACGAGCAGTACTTC,CAISDSTGNPYEQYF
many,TRBJ2-3,NA,TRBV5-6,TGTGCCAGCAGTCCCAGGGCTGCTCCTAAACAGTATTTT,CASSPRAAPKQYF
many,TRBJ2-2,TRBD2,TRBV27,TGTGCCAGCAGTCTCCTACTAGCGGGGGGGCCAAACGGGGAGCTGTTTTTT,CASSLLLAGGPNGELFF
many,TRBJ1-1,NA,TRBV20-1,TGCAGTGCCTGGGGGAGTACAAATATCTTT,CSAWGSTNIF
many,TRBJ2-7,NA,TRBV4-1,TGCGCCAGCAGCCAAGATGGACAGTTTGGCGAGCAGTACTTC,CASSQDGQFGEQYF
few,TRBJ2-5,TRBD2,TRBV5-5,TGTGCCAGCAGGAGCGGGGCGGGGGAGACCCAGTACTTC,CASRSGAGETQYF
few,TRBJ2-7,NA,TRBV27,TGTGCCAGCAGCTACGGGACACATTACGAGCAGTACTTC,CASSYGTHYEQYF
many,TRBJ1-5,TRBD1,TRBV3-1,TGTGCCAGCAGCCAGTCCGACAGGGGCTTTGGACAGCCCCAGCATTTT,CASSQSDRGFGQPQHF
NA,TRBJ2-1,NA,TRBV7-9,TGTGCCAGCAGCTTATTATATTCCTACAATGAGCAGTTCTTC,CASSLLYSYNEQFF
few,TRBJ2-7,NA,TRBV4-2,TGTGCCAGCAGCCAAGATGAGACTAGTAGCAACGAGCAGTACTTC,CASSQDETSSNEQYF
few,TRBJ2-1,TRBD1,TRBV20-1,TGCAGTGCTAGATTGCCGGGACAGCCTATAAAATATCAGTTCTTC,CSARLPGQPIKYQFF
NA,TRBJ1-4,NA,TRBV5-1,TGCGCCAGCAGCCAGTGGGGAGGTGGCTTAATTCGTGAAAAACTGTTTTTT,CASSQWGGGLIREKLFF
many,TRBJ2-7,NA,TRBV4-1,TGCGCCAGCAGCCAGGACGGAGGGGCCAGCGACGAGCAGTACTTC,CASSQDGGASDEQYF
many,TRBJ1-1,NA,TRBV7-2,TGTGCCAGCATGGGGATGATCACTGAAGCTTTCTTT,CASMGMITEAFF
NA,TRBJ1-1,TRBD1,TRBV4-1,TGCGCCAGCAGCCAAGGATGGACAGGGCTTGAAGCTTTCTTT,CASSQGWTGLEAFF
NA,TRBJ2-5,NA,TRBV12-3/TRBV12-4,TGTGCCAGCAGTTGGGGGCCAGAGACCCAGTACTTC,CASSWGPETQYF
few,TRBJ2-1,TRBD2,TRBV6-2/TRBV6-3,TGTGCCAGCAGTGACCCTGGGACTAGCGGCTACAATGAGCAGTTCTTC,CASSDPGTSGYNEQFF
many,TRBJ1-1,NA,TRBV4-2,TGTGCCAGCAGCCAATTTACGCGAGCTTTCTTT,CASSQFTRAFF
many,TRBJ1-2,NA,TRBV10-3,TGTGCCATCAGTGACCCGGACAGCTTTTATGGCTACACCTTC,CAISDPDSFYGYTF
NA,TRBJ1-5,NA,TRBV28,TGTGCCAGCAGTTCTTACAGTTTTAATCAGCCCCAGCATTTT,CASSSYSFNQPQHF
NA,TRBJ2-1,NA,TRBV7-9,TGTGCCAGCAGCTTAGATGGGGGAGACAATGAGCAGTTCTTC,CASSLDGGDNEQFF
NA,TRBJ2-1,TRBD2,TRBV5-1,TGCGCCAGCAGCCTAGCGGGGGGGCCTACCGATGAGCAGTTCTTC,CASSLAGGPTDEQFF
NA,TRBJ2-7,NA,TRBV28,TGTGCCAGCAGTTTTGGAACGTCTCCTTCCTACGAGCAGTACTTC,CASSFGTSPSYEQYF
few,TRBJ1-1,NA,TRBV6-5,TGTGCCAGCAGTTCCTTAGGAGATTCCTCTGAAGCTTTCTTT,CASSSLGDSSEAFF
many,TRBJ2-1,NA,TRBV7-2,TGTGCCAGCAGCCAAAGGGGGGGAAGATACAATGAGCAGTTCTTC,CASSQRGGRYNEQFF
NA,TRBJ1-6,NA,TRBV4-1,TGCGCCAGCAGCCAAGCTAAGACGGAGGATTCACCCCTCCACTTT,CASSQAKTEDSPLHF
NA,TRBJ1-2,NA,TRBV6-1,TGTGCCAGCAGTGAAGCGGGGCTCGGGGATGGCTATGGCTACACCTTC,CASSEAGLGDGYGYTF
NA,TRBJ1-1,NA,TRBV3-1,TGTGCCAGCAGCCAAGATACCCTAACAGGGGCTTTCTTT,CASSQDTLTGAFF
many,TRBJ2-1,NA,TRBV18,TGTGCCAGCTCACCACCGGGGGGCTCCAACCTCAATGAGCAGTTCTTC,CASSPPGGSNLNEQFF
few,TRBJ2-5,TRBD2,TRBV20-1,TGCAGTGCAAAAGCGGGGGGTAAAGAGACCCAGTACTTC,CSAKAGGKETQYF
many,TRBJ1-1,NA,TRBV6-1,TGTGCCAGCAGTGAAGATCCGGGCACGAACACTGAAGCTTTCTTT,CASSEDPGTNTEAFF
NA,TRBJ1-5,NA,TRBV20-1,TGCAGTGCTAGAGCAGGATACAATCAGCCCCAGCATTTT,CSARAGYNQPQHF
many,TRBJ2-5,TRBD2,TRBV5-1,TGCGCCAGTGGGACTACGGAGACCCAGTACTTC,CASGTTETQYF
many,TRBJ2-1,NA,TRBV5-1,TGTGCCAGCAGCTTGGAGAATGAGCAGTTCTTC,CASSLENEQFF
many,TRBJ2-5,TRBD2,TRBV9,TGTGCCAGCAGCGGGGGAGCGGGGGAGGCAGAGACCCAGTACTTC,CASSGGAGEAETQYF